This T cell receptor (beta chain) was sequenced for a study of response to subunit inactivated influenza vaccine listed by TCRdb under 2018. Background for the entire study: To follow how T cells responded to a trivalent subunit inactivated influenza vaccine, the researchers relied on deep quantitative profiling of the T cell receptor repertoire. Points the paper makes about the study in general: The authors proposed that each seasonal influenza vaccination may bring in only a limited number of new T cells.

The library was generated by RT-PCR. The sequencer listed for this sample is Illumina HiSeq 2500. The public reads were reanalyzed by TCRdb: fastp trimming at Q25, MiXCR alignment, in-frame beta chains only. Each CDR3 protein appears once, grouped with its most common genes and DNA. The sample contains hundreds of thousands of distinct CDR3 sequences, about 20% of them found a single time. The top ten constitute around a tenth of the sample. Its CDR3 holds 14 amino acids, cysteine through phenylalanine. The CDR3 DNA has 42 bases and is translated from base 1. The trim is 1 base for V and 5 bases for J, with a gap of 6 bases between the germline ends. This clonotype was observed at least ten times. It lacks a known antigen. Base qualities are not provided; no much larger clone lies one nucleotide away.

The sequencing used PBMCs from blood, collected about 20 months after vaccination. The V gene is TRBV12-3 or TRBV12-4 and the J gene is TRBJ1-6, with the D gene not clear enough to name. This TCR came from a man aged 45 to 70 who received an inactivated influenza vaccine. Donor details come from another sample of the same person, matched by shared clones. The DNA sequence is TGTGCCAGCAGTTTAGGCATAGATAATTCACCCCTCCACTTT. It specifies CASSLGIDNSPLHF.